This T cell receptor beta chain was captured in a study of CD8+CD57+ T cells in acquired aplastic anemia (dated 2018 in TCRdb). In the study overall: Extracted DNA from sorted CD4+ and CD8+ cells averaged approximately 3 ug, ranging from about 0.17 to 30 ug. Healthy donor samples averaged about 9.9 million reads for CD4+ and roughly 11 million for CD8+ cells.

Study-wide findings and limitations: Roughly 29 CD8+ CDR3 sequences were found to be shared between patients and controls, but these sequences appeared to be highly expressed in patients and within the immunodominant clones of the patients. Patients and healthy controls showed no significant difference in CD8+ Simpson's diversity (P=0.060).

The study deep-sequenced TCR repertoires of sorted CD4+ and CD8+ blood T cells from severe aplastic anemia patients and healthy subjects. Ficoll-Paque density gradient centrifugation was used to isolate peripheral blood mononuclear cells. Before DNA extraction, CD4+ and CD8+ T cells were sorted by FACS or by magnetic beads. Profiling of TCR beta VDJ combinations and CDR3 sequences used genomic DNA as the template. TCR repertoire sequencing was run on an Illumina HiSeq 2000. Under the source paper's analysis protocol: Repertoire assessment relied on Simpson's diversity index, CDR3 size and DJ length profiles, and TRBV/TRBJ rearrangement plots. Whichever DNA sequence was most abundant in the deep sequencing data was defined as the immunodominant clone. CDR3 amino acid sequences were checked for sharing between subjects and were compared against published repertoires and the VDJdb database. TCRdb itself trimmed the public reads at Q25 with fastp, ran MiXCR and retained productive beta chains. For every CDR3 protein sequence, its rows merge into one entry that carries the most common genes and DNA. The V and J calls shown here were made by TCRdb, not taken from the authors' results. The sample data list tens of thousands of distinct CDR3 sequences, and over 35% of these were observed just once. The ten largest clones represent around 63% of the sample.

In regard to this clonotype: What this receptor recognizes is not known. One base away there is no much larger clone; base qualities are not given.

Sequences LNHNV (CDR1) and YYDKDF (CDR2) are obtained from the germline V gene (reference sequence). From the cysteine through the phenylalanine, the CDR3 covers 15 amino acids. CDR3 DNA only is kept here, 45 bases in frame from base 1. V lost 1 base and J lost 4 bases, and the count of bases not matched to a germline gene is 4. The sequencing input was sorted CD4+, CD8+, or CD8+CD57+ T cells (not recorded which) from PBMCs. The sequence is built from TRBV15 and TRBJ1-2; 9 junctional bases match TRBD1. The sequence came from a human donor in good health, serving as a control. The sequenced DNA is TGTGCCACCAGCAGAGCCACAGGGGGCCCCTATGGCTACACCTTC. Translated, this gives CATSRATGGPYGYTF. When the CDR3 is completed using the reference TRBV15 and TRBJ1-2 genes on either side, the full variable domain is DAMVIQNPRYQVTQFGKPVTLSCSQTLNHNVMYWYQQKSSQAPKLLFHYYDKDFNNEADTPDNFQSRRPNTSFCFLDIRSPGLGDTAMYLCATSRATGGPYGYTFGSGTRLTVV.